Below, 10 T cell receptor beta chains from the same sample are listed, as sequenced in a study of radiotherapy plus CTLA-4 blockade in lung cancer. Profiling relied on immunoSEQ multiplex PCR, and the TCRdb table lists in-frame clones only, not all of them. The sample has about 31,000 clones, over 60% seen once. The sample here was peripheral blood, taken from a patient treated with radiotherapy plus ipilimumab. The receptors shown here come from a human donor with non-small cell lung cancer whose response to radiotherapy plus ipilimumab could not be evaluated.

Details on this clone: The CDR3 does not end in the conserved phenylalanine or tryptophan, so this is likely a read error. V usage is TRBV4-3 and J usage is TRBJ1-2, with a weak D call TRBD1 (5 bases). Germline CDR1 LGHNA, CDR2 YSLEER. The V end was cut by 4 bases, the J end by 6 bases, with 24 bases between. The length of the CDR3 is 17 residues. The CDR3 nucleotides read TGCGCCAGCAGCCCTAGATACGATCCCCGGGGGGTAGATGGCTACACCCTC. This gives the protein CASSPRYDPRGVDGYTL.

The CDR3 bases are TGTGCCAGCAGCCCCCACCTACTAGCGTTCGAGCAGTACTTC. Translated, it gives CASSPHLLAFEQYF. The rearrangement uses TRBV11-2 and TRBJ2-7, with 7 bases fitting TRBD2. The germline gives CDR1 SGHAT, CDR2 FQNNGV. CDR3 length equals 14 residues. V trimming: 5 bases; J trimming: 6 bases; junction bases outside the gene matches: 10. The full variable domain, with the rest looked up from reference TRBV11-2 and TRBJ2-7, is EAGVAQSPRYKIIEKRQSVAFWCNPISGHATLYWYQQILGQGPKLLIQFQNNGVVDDSQLPKDRFSAERLKGVDSTLKIQPAKLEDSAVYLCASSPHLLAFEQYFGPGTRLTVT.

The genes are TRBV5-1 and TRBJ2-3; 11 nucleotides align to TRBD2. Germline values: CDR1 SGHRS, CDR2 YFSETQ. With 1 base clipped from V and 1 base from J, the junction kept 2 bases outside the gene matches. This CDR3 has 16 amino acids. The CDR3, as DNA: TGCGCCAGCAGCTTGACTAGCGGGAGTGGCACAGATACGCAGTATTTT. Translated: CASSLTSGSGTDTQYF.

The chain links TRBV2 to TRBJ2-5; possible D gene TRBD1, 6 bases. CDR1 SNHLY and CDR2 FYNNEI come from the germline V gene. The V end lost 8 bases, the J end lost 5 bases, and 15 bases lay between the germline ends. The CDR3 covers 13 residues. CDR3 in DNA: TGTGCCAGCGAACAGGGCTGGAGGGAGACCCAGTACTTC. Its translation: CASEQGWRETQYF.

V is TRBV4-1 and J is TRBJ2-7; D not certain. Germline CDR1 reads MGHRA; CDR2 reads YSYEKL. The CDR3 sequence is 16 residues long. Trimming took 0 bases from V and 0 from J, leaving 12 bases between them. CDR3 nucleotide sequence: TGCGCCAGCAGCCAAGAATTGGCGGTTAACTCCTACGAGCAGTACTTC. Residues: CASSQELAVNSYEQYF.

The chain links TRBV7-9 to TRBJ2-3, with D perhaps TRBD2 (5 bases). The V end lost 3 bases, the J end lost 5 bases, and 18 bases lay between the germline ends. The CDR3 has 16 residues. CDR1 and CDR2 from the germline V gene are SEHNR and FQNEAQ (reference sequence). The CDR3 region has the DNA TGTGCCAGCAGCTTTGCACCTAGCCTAGGTGGAGATACGCAGTATTTT. Protein sequence: CASSFAPSLGGDTQYF.

This clone has only a few counts. The CDR3 spells CSVSYGQGSAFF. In DNA, the CDR3 is TGCAGCGTTTCTTATGGACAGGGTTCGGCTTTCTTT. This chain uses TRBV29-1 with TRBJ1-1; 8 bases align to TRBD1. Germline CDR1 and CDR2: SQVTM and ANQGSEA. Unmatched junction bases numbered 10, after V lost 5 bases and J lost 11 bases. CDR3 size: 12 residues.

The chain uses TRBV7-7 and TRBJ2-7; a weak D match, TRBD1 (6 bases). This CDR3 contains 13 residues. CDR1 and CDR2 (germline): SSHAT, FNYEAQ (reference sequence). V was cut by 5 bases and J by 7 bases, with 15 bases left in between. The CDR3: CASSPGHRREQYF. DNA for the CDR3: TGTGCCAGCAGCCCGGGACACCGGAGGGAGCAGTACTTC.

V and J are TRBV25-1 and TRBJ2-1, with D tentatively TRBD1 (5 bases). This CDR3 spans 15 amino acids. In germline, CDR1 is MGHDK, CDR2 SYGVNS. Trimming removed 8 bases from V and 4 bases from J, with 18 bases in between. CDR3 nucleotides: TGTGCCAGCGCCGGACATCTCTCCAGGTACAATGAGCAGTTCTTC. Amino acids: CASAGHLSRYNEQFF.

The gene calls are TRBV19 and TRBJ1-1; D possibly corresponds to TRBD1 (5 bases). Trimming removed 6 bases from V and 1 base from J, with 15 bases in between. Germline CDR1 LNHDA, CDR2 SQIVND (reference sequence). This CDR3 spans 15 amino acids. CDR3 in amino acids: CASRERQLPNTEAFF. The CDR3 bases are TGTGCCAGTAGGGAAAGACAGCTTCCGAACACTGAAGCTTTCTTT.